The clone carrying this TCR beta chain occurred many times. Its antigen remains unknown. The data originate from a study of Graves' ophthalmopathy and Graves' hyperthyroidism. As for the study in general: The blood sample was drawn at first diagnosis and before any treatment.

The study, taken as a whole, reports: Clonotypes were expanded in thyroid at above 0.001 frequency, and most also appeared in blood.

Investigators amplified TCR beta CDR3 regions from RNA transcripts. First-round RT-PCR employed HTBI primers, with a second-round multiplex PCR after it. Via MiXCR, TCRdb re-called the multiplex PCR reads, giving one row per CDR3 protein. The repertoire consists of roughly 410,000 distinct CDR3 sequences, with about 16% occurring once and the leading ten covering around 7%. CDR3 size: 14 residues. The V gene lost 3 bases and the J gene lost 2 bases, with 13 bases spanning the gap. CDR1 DFQATT and CDR2 SNEGSKA come from the germline V gene (reference sequence). Stable hyperthyroidism was defined by absence of ophthalmopathy within 18 months of follow-up. A volume of 9.5 to 10 ml of fresh peripheral blood supplied the PBMCs.

Sequenced input: peripheral blood. This rearrangement joins TRBV20-1 to TRBJ1-2, with TRBD1 as a possible D gene (5 bases). The receptor was isolated from a woman aged 18-35 years with stable Graves' hyperthyroidism. As DNA, the CDR3 is TGCAGTGCTAGTAGTATCGGGACGAACTATGGCTACACCTTC. This encodes CSASSIGTNYGYTF.